Following are 3 T cell receptor beta chains from one sample sequenced in a study of response to subunit inactivated influenza vaccine. Each CDR3 protein gets one entry after TCRdb re-called the RT-PCR reads with MiXCR. In the table there are roughly 780,000 distinct CDR3 sequences, less than 20% of which are singletons. Source: PBMCs from blood, taken 5 to 6 days after vaccination. The source is a man between 50 and 59 years old who received an inactivated influenza vaccine.

The V and J genes are TRBV20-1 and TRBJ2-5; D may be TRBD1 (5 bases). Germline lookup yields CDR1 DFQATT and CDR2 SNEGSKA (reference sequence). This CDR3 region has 15 residues. Trimming shortened V by 0 bases and J by 5 bases, and 16 bases separated the two germline ends. DNA for the CDR3: TGCAGTGCTAGAGATGGGCACCAGGGTAGGGAGACCCAGTACTTC. Residues: CSARDGHQGRETQYF.

This clonotype was observed a few times. The V and J genes are TRBV11-2 and TRBJ2-7; D unresolved. CDR1 and CDR2 from the germline V gene are SGHAT and FQNNGV. Trimming shortened V by 5 bases and J by 7 bases, and 12 bases separated the two germline ends. The CDR3 loop spans 12 amino acids. The chain's CDR3 is CASSPQVPEQYF. For the CDR3, the DNA is TGTGCCAGCAGCCCTCAAGTTCCGGAGCAGTACTTC.

Ten or more counts support this clonotype. The chain links TRBV29-1 to TRBJ2-3; 7 bases line up with TRBD1. Trimming at V came to 4 bases and at J to 2 bases, leaving 9 bases not matched to a gene. CDR3 size: 15 residues. Germline V gene data show CDR1 as SQVTM and CDR2 as ANQGSEA. Written as DNA, the CDR3 is TGCAGCGTTGGGGGGACAGTCTACCTCACAGATACGCAGTATTTT. This codes for CSVGGTVYLTDTQYF.